The following is a TCR beta chain sequence with its context. As yet, its antigen is unknown. This sample is drawn from a study of graft-versus-host responses after intestinal transplantation. Background on the study: Isolated intestinal, liver-intestinal, or multivisceral transplants were what recipients had. Every recipient had anti-thymocyte globulin induction and about three years of tacrolimus plus steroids. Study observations and caveats: Marrow from the recipient contained GvH clones, some of which had appeared first in ileum or blood. Early after transplant, HvG declines were associated with peak levels of circulating GvH clones.

This table comes from immunoSEQ multiplex PCR, and its TCRdb copy is limited to in-frame clones, with some not included. Counted here are about 94,000 clones, more than 85% occurring once; the ten biggest clones make up 0.5%. V trimming: 6 bases; J trimming: 2 bases; junction bases outside the gene matches: 6. The CDR3 sequence is 15 residues long. Germline CDR1 and CDR2: MNHEY and SMNVEV (reference sequence). The material was unstimulated CD8+ T cells sorted from spleen or lymph node cells, obtained before intestinal transplant. The clonotype comes from a human donor who received an intestinal transplant. The chain combines TRBV27 with TRBJ2-7, with 11 positions matching TRBD2. The CDR3 coding sequence is TGTGCCAGCAGCCCCGGGACTAGCGGCACCTACGAGCAGTACTTC. This codes for CASSPGTSGTYEQYF.